The 6 T cell receptor beta chains below come from one sample, sequenced in a study of cytomegalovirus exposure and HLA in healthy donors. 60 Vbeta and 13 Jbeta primers were used in PCR. Sequenced by immunoSEQ multiplex PCR; TCRdb stores in-frame clones only, minus some. Counted here are some 80,000 clones, around 80% occurring once; the ten biggest clones make up 13%. The specimen sequenced was PBMCs. The receptor set was obtained from a human donor in good health.

The chain combines TRBV7-9 with TRBJ1-2; TRBD1 might be the D (5 bases). V lost 5 bases to trimming and J lost 10 bases, with 20 bases between them. The CDR3 spans 14 residues. Germline-derived CDR1 and CDR2 are SEHNR and FQNEAQ (reference sequence). CDR3 amino acids: CASSPGTLPLDYTF. In nucleotides, the CDR3 is TGTGCCAGCAGCCCCGGGACTCTTCCCCTTGACTACACCTTC.

This chain links TRBV10-3 with TRBJ1-1, with TRBD1 matching 7 bases. Trimming removed 4 bases from V and 4 bases from J; junction bases left unmatched: 9. The CDR3 has 15 amino acids. Germline values: CDR1 ENHRY, CDR2 SYGVKD. CDR3 amino acids: CAISGQGEESTEAFF. The CDR3 DNA sequence: TGTGCCATCAGTGGACAGGGAGAGGAGAGCACTGAAGCTTTCTTT.

The table lists this clone with a count of one. The gene calls are TRBV27 and TRBJ2-5, with a tentative D call TRBD2 (5 bases). The CDR3 is 15 amino acids. Trimming removed 0 bases from V and 5 bases from J, with 13 bases in between. The germline CDR1 and CDR2 sequences are MNHEY and SMNVEV (reference sequence). CDR3: CASSLSGKLGETQYF. The CDR3 nucleotides are TGTGCCAGCAGTTTATCCGGGAAACTTGGGGAGACCCAGTACTTC.

Concerning this clone itself: At one end, the junction sequence differs from germline, possibly due to a read error. This chain joins TRBV5-6 and TRBJ1-5, with D possibly TRBD1 on 6 matching bases. The CDR3 covers 16 residues. Germline V gene sequence: CDR1 SGHDT, CDR2 YYEEEE. CDR3 residues: CASSFYRGQGSQPQNF. The CDR3 nucleotides read TGTGCCAGCAGCTTTTATCGAGGTCAGGGGAGTCAGCCCCAGAATTTT. The variable domain in full, completed from reference TRBV5-6 and TRBJ1-5, reads DAGVTQSPTHLIKTRGQQVTLRCSPKSGHDTVSWYQQALGQGPQFIFQYYEEEERQRGNFPDRFSGHQFPNYSSELNVNALLLGDSALYLCASSFYRGQGSQPQNFGDGTRLSIL.

The chain employs TRBV5-8 and TRBJ2-5; the match to TRBD2 covers 10 bases. CDR1 is SGHTS and CDR2 is YDEGEE in the germline V gene. J lost 2 bases, V lost 5 bases, and 3 bases had no gene match. The CDR3 covers 14 residues. The CDR3 here is CASRVAGGQETQYF. The DNA of the CDR3 is TGTGCCAGCAGGGTAGCGGGGGGACAAGAGACCCAGTACTTC.

The chain couples TRBV9 to TRBJ2-2; TRBD1 matches at 8 bases. Germline assignment: CDR1 SGDLS and CDR2 YYNGEE. The junction had 1 base not matched to a gene; V was cut back by 2 bases and J by 1 base. CDR3 length equals 15 residues. CDR3 in amino acids: CASSVDRGNTGELFF. In nucleotides, the CDR3 is TGTGCCAGCAGCGTTGACAGGGGGAACACCGGGGAGCTGTTTTTT.